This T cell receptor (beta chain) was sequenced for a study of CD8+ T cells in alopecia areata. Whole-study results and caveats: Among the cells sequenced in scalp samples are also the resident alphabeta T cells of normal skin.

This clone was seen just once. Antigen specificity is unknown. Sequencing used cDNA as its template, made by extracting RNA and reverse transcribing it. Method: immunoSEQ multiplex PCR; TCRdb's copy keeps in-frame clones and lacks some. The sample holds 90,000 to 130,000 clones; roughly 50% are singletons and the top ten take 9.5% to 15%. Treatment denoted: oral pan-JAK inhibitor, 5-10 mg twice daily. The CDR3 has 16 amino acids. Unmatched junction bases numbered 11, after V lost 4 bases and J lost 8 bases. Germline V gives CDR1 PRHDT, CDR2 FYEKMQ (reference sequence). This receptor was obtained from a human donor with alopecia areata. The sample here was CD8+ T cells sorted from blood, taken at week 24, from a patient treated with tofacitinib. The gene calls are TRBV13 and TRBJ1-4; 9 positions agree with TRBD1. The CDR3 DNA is TGTGCCAGCAGCTCGGAGGGGACAGGGAGAGGCGAAAAACTGTTTTTT. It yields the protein CASSSEGTGRGEKLFF.